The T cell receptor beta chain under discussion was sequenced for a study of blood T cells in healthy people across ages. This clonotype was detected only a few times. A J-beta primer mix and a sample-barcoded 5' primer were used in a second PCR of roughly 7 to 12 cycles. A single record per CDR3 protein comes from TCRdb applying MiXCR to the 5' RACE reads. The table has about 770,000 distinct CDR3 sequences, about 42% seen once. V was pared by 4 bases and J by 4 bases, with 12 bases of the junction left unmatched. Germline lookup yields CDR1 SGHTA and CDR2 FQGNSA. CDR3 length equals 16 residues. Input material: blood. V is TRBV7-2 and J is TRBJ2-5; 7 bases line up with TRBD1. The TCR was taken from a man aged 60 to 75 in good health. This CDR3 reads CASSSRTGRRGETQYF. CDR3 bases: TGTGCCAGCAGCTCCCGGACAGGACGCCGGGGAGAGACCCAGTACTTC.